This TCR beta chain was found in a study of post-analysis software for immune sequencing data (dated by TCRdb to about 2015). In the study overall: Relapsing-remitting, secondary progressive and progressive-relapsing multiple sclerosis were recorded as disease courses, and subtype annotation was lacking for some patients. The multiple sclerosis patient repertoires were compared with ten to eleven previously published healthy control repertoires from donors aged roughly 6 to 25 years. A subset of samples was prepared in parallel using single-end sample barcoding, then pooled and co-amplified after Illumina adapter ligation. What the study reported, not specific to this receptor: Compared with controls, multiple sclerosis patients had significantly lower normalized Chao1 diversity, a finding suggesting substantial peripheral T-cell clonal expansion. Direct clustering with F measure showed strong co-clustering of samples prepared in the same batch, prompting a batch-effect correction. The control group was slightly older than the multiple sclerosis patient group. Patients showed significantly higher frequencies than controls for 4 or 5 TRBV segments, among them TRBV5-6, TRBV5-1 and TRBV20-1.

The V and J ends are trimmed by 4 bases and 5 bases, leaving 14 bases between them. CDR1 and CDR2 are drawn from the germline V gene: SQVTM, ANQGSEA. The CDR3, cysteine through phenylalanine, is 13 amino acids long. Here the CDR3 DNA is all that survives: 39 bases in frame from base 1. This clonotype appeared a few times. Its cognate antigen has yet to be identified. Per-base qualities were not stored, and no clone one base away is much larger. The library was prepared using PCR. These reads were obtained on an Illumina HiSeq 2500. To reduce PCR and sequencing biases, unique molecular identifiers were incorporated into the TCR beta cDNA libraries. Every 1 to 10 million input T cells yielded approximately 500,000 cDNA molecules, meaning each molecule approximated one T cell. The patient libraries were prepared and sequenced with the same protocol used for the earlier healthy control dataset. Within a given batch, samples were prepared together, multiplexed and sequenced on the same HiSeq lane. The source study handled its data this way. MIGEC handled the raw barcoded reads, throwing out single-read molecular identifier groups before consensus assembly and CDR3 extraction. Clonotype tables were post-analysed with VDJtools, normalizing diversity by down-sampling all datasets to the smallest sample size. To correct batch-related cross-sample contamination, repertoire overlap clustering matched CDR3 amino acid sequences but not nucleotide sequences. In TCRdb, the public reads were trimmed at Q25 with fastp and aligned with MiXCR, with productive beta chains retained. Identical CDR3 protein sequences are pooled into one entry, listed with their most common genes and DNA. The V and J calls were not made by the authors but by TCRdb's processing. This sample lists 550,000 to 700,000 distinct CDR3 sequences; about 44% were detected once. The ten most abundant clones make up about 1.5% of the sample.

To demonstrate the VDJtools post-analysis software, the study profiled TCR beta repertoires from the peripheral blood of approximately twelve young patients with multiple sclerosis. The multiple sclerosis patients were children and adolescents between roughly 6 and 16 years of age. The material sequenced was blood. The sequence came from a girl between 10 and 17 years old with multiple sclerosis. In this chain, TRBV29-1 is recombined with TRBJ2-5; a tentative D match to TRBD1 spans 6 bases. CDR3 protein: CSVAAGALETQYF. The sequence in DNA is TGCAGCGTTGCGGCAGGGGCACTGGAGACCCAGTACTTC.